What follows are 25 T cell receptor beta chains derived from one specimen sequenced in a study of T-cell reconstitution after alpha-beta-depleted transplantation in children. As it was prepared, the TCRbeta library received unique molecular identifiers. TCRdb recomputed calls from the PCR reads with MiXCR, one row per CDR3 protein. The sample consists of 200,000 to 250,000 distinct CDR3 sequences, 9% to 10% of them appearing once. The sample was PBMCs from the stem cell graft donor, taken from the stem cell graft. The receptors derive from a human donor who donated a stem cell graft to a child with SCID.

This clonotype was detected ten times or more. This rearrangement joins TRBV20-1 to TRBJ2-7, with a tentative D call TRBD2 (6 bases). CDR1 DFQATT and CDR2 SNEGSKA come from the germline V gene (reference sequence). CDR3 length equals 11 residues. The germline V and J ends were trimmed by 8 bases and 2 bases, with 10 bases remaining between them. DNA for the CDR3: TGCAGTACCCCGGGGGCCTACGAGCAGTACTTC. Translating it yields CSTPGAYEQYF.

Comments on this clonotype: A read error is possible here, since a much larger clone lies one base away. This CDR3 is CASGPWTGDYGYTF. In nucleotides, the CDR3 is TGTGCCAGCGGCCCCTGGACAGGGGACTATGGCTACACCTTC. The chain has TRBV6-1 and TRBJ1-2, with 9 bases aligning to TRBD1. Germline assignment: CDR1 MNHNS and CDR2 SASEGT. The CDR3 runs 14 residues. The J segment lost 3 bases and the V segment lost 8 bases, leaving 7 bases of the junction unmatched.

This clonotype was observed many times. The V call is TRBV7-3, the J call TRBJ2-3; 12 nucleotides agree with TRBD1. With 5 bases clipped from V and 0 bases from J, the junction kept 12 bases outside the gene matches. The CDR3 extends over 19 amino acids. Per the germline V gene, CDR1 is SGHTA and CDR2 is FQGTGA. In DNA form, the CDR3 reads TGTGCCAGCAGCCCCACCGGGACAGGGGGCCCTTCTAGCACAGATACGCAGTATTTT. Its translation: CASSPTGTGGPSSTDTQYF.

A note on this clonotype: This may be a read error, as it is one base from a much larger clone. This chain connects TRBV9 to TRBJ1-1, with unresolved D. The CDR3 extends over 14 amino acids. The germline V gene encodes CDR1 SGDLS and CDR2 YYNGEE. Written as DNA, the CDR3 is TGTGCCACCAGCGAAGCGACTACTGGGGTGAGGGCTTTCTTT. Protein: CATSEATTGVRAFF.

There are many counts of this clonotype. The CDR3 nucleotides are TGCGCCAGCAGCTTTGATCCTAGCGGGGGAAATGAGCAGTTCTTC. It yields the protein CASSFDPSGGNEQFF. V gene TRBV5-1 combines with J gene TRBJ2-1; 10 bases match TRBD2. V trimming: 2 bases; J trimming: 7 bases; junction bases outside the gene matches: 6. Germline V CDR1 and CDR2: SGHRS, YFSETQ. CDR3 length: 15 amino acids.

There are many counts of this clonotype. V usage is TRBV5-1 and J usage is TRBJ1-1, with D unresolved. The ends were cut back, 0 bases at V and 0 bases at J, with 9 bases in the middle. Germline V gene lookup returns CDR1 SGHRS and CDR2 YFSETQ. The CDR3 spans 15 residues. The CDR3 bases are TGCGCCAGCAGCTTGGACAGACTACTGAACACTGAAGCTTTCTTT. Its translation: CASSLDRLLNTEAFF.

This clonotype was picked up many times. The rearrangement links TRBV28 to TRBJ1-5, with D hard to call. Germline V gene data show CDR1 as MDHEN and CDR2 as SYDVKM. The CDR3 consists of 15 residues. V was shortened by 1 base and J by 4 bases, with 11 bases between the two germline ends. The DNA for the CDR3 is TGTGCCAGCAGTTTATTTACGGGGATTAATCAGCCCCAGCATTTT. The encoded protein is CASSLFTGINQPQHF.

The sample holds many counts of this clonotype. DNA for the CDR3: TGTGCCAGCAGTTTAGCGAGGAGGGATAGCGGGGAGCTGTTTTTT. Translating it yields CASSLARRDSGELFF. The gene calls are TRBV12-3 or TRBV12-4 and TRBJ2-2; the D gene is possibly TRBD2 (6 bases). This CDR3 is built from 15 residues. V was clipped by 0 bases and J by 7 bases, with 12 bases between them.

This clonotype was seen at least ten times. The V and J genes are TRBV5-1 and TRBJ1-5, with 7 bases fitting TRBD1. With V trimmed by 0 bases and J by 8 bases, 8 bases remained unmatched. The CDR3 has 15 residues. The V gene's germline CDR1 is SGHRS and CDR2 YFSETQ. The CDR3 DNA is TGCGCCAGCAGCTTGGGAGCAGGGGGTATCGAGCCCCAGCATTTT. Translating it yields CASSLGAGGIEPQHF.

This clonotype was detected many times. The V call is TRBV6-5, the J call TRBJ2-7, with TRBD2 as a possible D gene (5 bases). Germline assignment: CDR1 MNHEY and CDR2 SVGAGI. The CDR3 is 14 amino acids. The V end was cut by 4 bases, the J end by 3 bases, with 13 bases between. The CDR3 DNA reads as TGTGCCAGCAGTTTTTCGCGGGCGGGCTACGAGCAGTACTTC. Its protein product is CASSFSRAGYEQYF.

The chain combines TRBV7-8 with TRBJ1-4; 9 bases agree with TRBD1. Germline values: CDR1 SGHVS, CDR2 FQNEAQ. The CDR3 length is 14 residues. J was trimmed by 6 bases and V by 5 bases; bases with no gene match: 4. The CDR3 loop is CASSQDRGHEKLFF. The CDR3 DNA follows: TGTGCCAGCAGCCAGGACAGGGGACATGAAAAACTGTTTTTT.

The rearrangement uses TRBV7-2 and TRBJ1-2; D unresolved. The germline gives CDR1 SGHTA, CDR2 FQGNSA. The ends were cut back, 0 bases at V and 5 bases at J, with 13 bases in the middle. The length of the CDR3 is 15 residues. CDR3 nucleotides: TGTGCCAGCAGCTTAGCGGTTTCAGAAAAGTATGGCTACACCTTC. The encoded protein is CASSLAVSEKYGYTF.

At least ten counts were recorded for this clonotype. The chain joins TRBV10-3 to TRBJ2-7; either TRBD1 or TRBD2 may fit D (6 bases each). The CDR3 is made up of 13 amino acids. The germline V gene encodes CDR1 ENHRY and CDR2 SYGVKD. V was cut by 10 bases and J by 9 bases, with 22 bases left in between. This CDR3 is CATGGGNYDWQYF. In nucleotides, the CDR3 is TGTGCCACCGGGGGCGGGAACTACGATTGGCAGTACTTC.

The rearrangement links TRBV3-1 to TRBJ2-1; 7 positions agree with TRBD1. Per the germline V gene, CDR1 is LGHDT and CDR2 is YNNKEL (reference sequence). Trimming at V came to 4 bases and at J to 4 bases, leaving 10 bases not matched to a gene. CDR3 length: 16 amino acids. CDR3 sequence reads: CASSPIPGQTYNEQFF. CDR3 bases: TGTGCCAGCAGCCCCATCCCGGGACAGACATACAATGAGCAGTTCTTC.

This clonotype was seen only a few times. V is TRBV27 and J is TRBJ2-3; weak D call: TRBD1 (6 bases). Germline loops: CDR1 MNHEY, CDR2 SMNVEV (reference sequence). The CDR3 loop spans 15 amino acids. With 7 bases removed from V and 0 bases from J, the gap between germline ends came to 14 bases. The DNA for the CDR3 is TGTGCCAGCACCAAGGGGGACCTCAGCACAGATACGCAGTATTTT. Amino acid sequence: CASTKGDLSTDTQYF.

This clonotype was detected a few times. The chain combines TRBV20-1 with TRBJ1-6, with 9 positions matching TRBD1. Germline CDR1 reads DFQATT; CDR2 reads SNEGSKA (reference sequence). There are 14 residues in the CDR3. With V trimmed by 5 bases and J by 7 bases, 6 bases remained unmatched. The CDR3 DNA is TGCAGTGCTCTCCGGACAGGGGAAAATTCACCCCTCCACTTT. Protein: CSALRTGENSPLHF.

This clonotype was seen ten or more times. The gene calls are TRBV4-3 and TRBJ2-3; D not certain. Germline V gene lookup returns CDR1 LGHNA and CDR2 YSLEER. Trimming removed 4 bases from V and 2 bases from J, with 7 bases in between. This CDR3 is 13 amino acids long. The CDR3 region is CASSLGNTDTQYF. CDR3 coding DNA: TGCGCCAGCAGCCTAGGGAACACAGATACGCAGTATTTT.

This chain links TRBV7-8 with TRBJ2-1; 8 nucleotides align to TRBD1. Germline V lookup: CDR1 SGHVS, CDR2 FQNEAQ. V was pared by 5 bases and J by 0 bases, with 6 bases of the junction left unmatched. There are 16 residues in the CDR3. The CDR3 DNA reads as TGTGCCAGCAGCACTTACAGGGGGAACTCCTACAATGAGCAGTTCTTC. Protein sequence: CASSTYRGNSYNEQFF.

This clonotype was picked up many times. J is TRBJ2-5 and V is TRBV28, with TRBD2 matching 7 bases. The CDR3 sequence is 12 residues long. J was trimmed by 4 bases and V by 9 bases; bases with no gene match: 5. Per germline, CDR1 MDHEN and CDR2 SYDVKM. The CDR3 DNA reads as TGTGCCAGTACCTCGGGAGGAGAGACCCAGTACTTC. Protein: CASTSGGETQYF.

This clonotype occurred once. This sequence may be a read error, since a much larger clone differs from it by one base. The chain recombines TRBV15 with TRBJ1-4; perhaps TRBD1 as D (5 bases). This CDR3 spans 15 amino acids. The germline V gene has CDR1 LNHNV and CDR2 YYDKDF (reference sequence). CDR3 nucleotide sequence: TGTGCCACCAGCACCCAAGGGGACCCAAATGAAAAACTGATTTTT. It codes for CATSTQGDPNEKLIF. The full variable domain, with the rest looked up from reference TRBV15 and TRBJ1-4, is DAMVIQNPRYQVTQFGKPVTLSCSQTLNHNVMYWYQQKSSQAPKLLFHYYDKDFNNEADTPDNFQSRRPNTSFCFLDIRSPGLGDTAMYLCATSTQGDPNEKLIFGSGTQLSVL.

This clonotype was picked up many times. The chain uses TRBV10-3 and TRBJ1-3; D unclear. V shed 10 bases and J shed 0 bases, with 16 bases lying between them. The CDR3 is 15 residues long. Germline loops: CDR1 ENHRY, CDR2 SYGVKD. CDR3 amino acids: CATSAGPSSGNTIYF. CDR3 nucleotide sequence: TGTGCCACCTCGGCGGGCCCGAGCTCTGGAAACACCATATATTTT.

This clonotype was seen at least ten times. The chain is built from TRBV5-1 and TRBJ2-7, with D maybe TRBD2 (5 bases). Deletions cut 0 bases from V and 7 bases from J, with 8 bases between. The CDR3 has 12 amino acids. The germline V gene has CDR1 SGHRS and CDR2 YFSETQ. CDR3 DNA sequence: TGCGCCAGCAGCTTGGGAGGGAAGGAGCAGTACTTC. It translates to CASSLGGKEQYF.

The table lists this clonotype with many counts. This chain joins TRBV24-1 and TRBJ2-5, with 7 nucleotides matching TRBD2. Looked up from germline, CDR1 is KGHDR and CDR2 is SFDVKD. V lost 0 bases, J lost 5 bases, and 5 bases stayed unmatched. This CDR3 contains 15 residues. CDR3 DNA sequence: TGTGCCACCAGTGATTTGCCGGGGCGGGGGGAGACCCAGTACTTC. Its translation: CATSDLPGRGETQYF.

This clonotype was seen at least ten times. The chain combines TRBV5-1 with TRBJ1-2; D may be TRBD1 (5 bases). This CDR3 has 13 amino acids. CDR1 is SGHRS and CDR2 is YFSETQ in the germline V gene. The germline V and J ends were trimmed by 6 bases and 5 bases, with 14 bases remaining between them. The CDR3 here is CASKDNLGYGYTF. Written as DNA, the CDR3 is TGCGCCAGCAAGGACAATCTTGGGTATGGCTACACCTTC. The complete variable domain, with remaining parts taken from reference TRBV5-1 and TRBJ1-2, reads KAGVTQTPRYLIKTRGQQVTLSCSPISGHRSVSWYQQTPGQGLQFLFEYFSETQRNKGNFPGRFSGRQFSNSRSEMNVSTLELGDSALYLCASKDNLGYGYTFGSGTRLTVV.

The V call is TRBV6-5, the J call TRBJ1-5; possibly TRBD1 for D (5 bases). Germline V gene data show CDR1 as MNHEY and CDR2 as SVGAGI. V was clipped by 4 bases and J by 0 bases, with 19 bases between them. This CDR3 spans 18 amino acids. The DNA for the CDR3 is TGTGCCAGCAGTTCCCATCCCGGGGGAGGCAATAGCAATCAGCCCCAGCATTTT. Encoded protein: CASSSHPGGGNSNQPQHF.